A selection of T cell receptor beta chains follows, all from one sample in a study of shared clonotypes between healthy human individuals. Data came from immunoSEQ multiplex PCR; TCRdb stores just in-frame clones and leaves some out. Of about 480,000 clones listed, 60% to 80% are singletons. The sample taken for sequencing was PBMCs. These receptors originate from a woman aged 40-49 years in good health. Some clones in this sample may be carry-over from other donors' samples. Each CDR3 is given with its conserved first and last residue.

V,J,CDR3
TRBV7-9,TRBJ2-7,CASSPKTGTSPYEQYF
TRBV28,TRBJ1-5,CASSYPTGRQPQHF
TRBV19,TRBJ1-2,CASSPGDRGEGYTF
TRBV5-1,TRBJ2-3,CASSLGTSGRAGTDTQYF
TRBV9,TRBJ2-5,CASTLLGTTQETQYF
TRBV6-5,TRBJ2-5,CASSYSLAADWETQYF
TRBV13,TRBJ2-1,CASSFTYVGGYNEQFF
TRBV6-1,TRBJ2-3,CASSPGLATDTQYF
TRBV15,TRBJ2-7,CATSRTGAGEQYF
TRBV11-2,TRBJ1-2,CASSERQYYGYTF
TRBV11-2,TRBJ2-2,CASSRLLNTGELFF
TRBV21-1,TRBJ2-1,CASLPTSGSYDNEQFF
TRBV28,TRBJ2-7,CASTTVGQGNFYEQYF
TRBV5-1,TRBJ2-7,CASSLRTGGYEQYF
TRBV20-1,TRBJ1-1,CSAGQNTEAFF
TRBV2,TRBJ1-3,CASSKGSSGNTIYF
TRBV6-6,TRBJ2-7,CASSQTGVGAYEQYF
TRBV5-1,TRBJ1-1,CASSQWDTMNTEAFF
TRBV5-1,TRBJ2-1,CASSLGTFSYNEQFF
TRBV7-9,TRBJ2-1,CASSLGRSGWREWGEQFF
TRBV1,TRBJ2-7,CTSSQGRREGTSYEQYF
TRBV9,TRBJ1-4,CASSARQTATNEKLFF